This record concerns one T cell receptor beta chain sequence. The data were produced by immunoSEQ multiplex PCR, yet TCRdb's version contains in-frame clones alone and is incomplete. The top ten hold about 2.1% of the sample, which has 470,000 or so clones, around nine tenths seen once. V lost 5 bases, J lost 8 bases, and 7 bases stayed unmatched. The CDR3 loop spans 15 amino acids. Per the germline V gene, CDR1 is MNHEY and CDR2 is SMNVEV (reference sequence). This entry comes from a study of blood T cell repertoires in COVID-19. The receptor's source is a woman aged 18-29 years with acute COVID-19. The specimen sequenced was PBMCs or T cells enriched from blood (not recorded which). The chain uses TRBV27 and TRBJ2-1; 12 positions agree with TRBD2. This CDR3 reads CASSTRLAGVDEQFF. DNA of the CDR3: TGTGCCAGCAGTACTCGACTAGCGGGAGTTGATGAGCAGTTCTTC.